This T cell receptor beta chain was retrieved from a study of CD8+ T cells in alopecia areata. For the study at large: Treated patients were dosed with oral tofacitinib, taking 5 to 10 mg twice daily. Tofacitinib dosing lasted 6 to 18 months, which was then followed by 6 months off drug. General study results and limits: On tofacitinib, scalp and blood still held many of the expanded lesional clones.

The V gene's germline CDR1 is MDHEN and CDR2 SYDVKM. CDR3 size: 15 residues. V lost 4 bases and J 8 bases, leaving 20 bases between the germline ends. Notes on this clone: What it recognizes is unknown.

Following RNA extraction, reverse transcription yielded cDNA that acted as the sequencing template. The method was immunoSEQ multiplex PCR; TCRdb's version includes in-frame clones alone and lacks a portion of them. The sample has 200,000 to 250,000 clones, roughly three fifths seen once. Treatment reported: oral pan-JAK inhibitor, 5-10 mg twice daily. Samples from alopecia areata patients were lesional scalp punch biopsies and peripheral blood. This sequence joins TRBV28 and TRBJ1-2; possible D gene TRBD1, 6 bases. The receptor's source is a human donor with alopecia areata. The material was CD4+ T cells sorted from blood, obtained between weeks 43 and 45, from a patient treated with tofacitinib. CDR3 nucleotide sequence: TGTGCCAGCAGTTCCGCGACAGGCCAACCGCGGGGCTACACCTTC. It encodes CASSSATGQPRGYTF.